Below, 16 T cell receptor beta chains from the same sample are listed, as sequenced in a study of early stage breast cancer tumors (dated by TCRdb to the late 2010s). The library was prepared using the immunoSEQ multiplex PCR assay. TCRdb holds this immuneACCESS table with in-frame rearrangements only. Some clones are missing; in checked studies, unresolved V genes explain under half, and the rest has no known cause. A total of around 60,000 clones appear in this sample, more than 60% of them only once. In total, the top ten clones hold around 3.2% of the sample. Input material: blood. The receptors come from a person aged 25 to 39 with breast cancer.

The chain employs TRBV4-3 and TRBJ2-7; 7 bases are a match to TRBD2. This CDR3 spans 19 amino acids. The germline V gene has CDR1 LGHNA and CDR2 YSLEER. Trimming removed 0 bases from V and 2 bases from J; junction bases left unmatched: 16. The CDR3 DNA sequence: TGCGCCAGCAGCCAAGAGACGGGGGGTTTTGGACTAGACCCCTACGAGCAGTACTTC. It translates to CASSQETGGFGLDPYEQYF.

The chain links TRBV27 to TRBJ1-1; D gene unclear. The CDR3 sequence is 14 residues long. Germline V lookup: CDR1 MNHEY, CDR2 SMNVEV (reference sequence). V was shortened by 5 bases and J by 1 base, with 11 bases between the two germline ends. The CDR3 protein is CASSKLDGNTEAFF. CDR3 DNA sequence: TGTGCCAGCAGTAAATTGGACGGGAACACTGAAGCTTTCTTT.

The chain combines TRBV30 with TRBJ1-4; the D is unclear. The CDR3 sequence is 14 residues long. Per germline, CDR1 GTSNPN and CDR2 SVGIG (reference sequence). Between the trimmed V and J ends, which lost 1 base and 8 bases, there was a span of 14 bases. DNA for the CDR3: TGTGCCTGGAGTGGGGAAAGAAGTGAAGAAAAACTGTTTTTT. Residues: CAWSGERSEEKLFF.

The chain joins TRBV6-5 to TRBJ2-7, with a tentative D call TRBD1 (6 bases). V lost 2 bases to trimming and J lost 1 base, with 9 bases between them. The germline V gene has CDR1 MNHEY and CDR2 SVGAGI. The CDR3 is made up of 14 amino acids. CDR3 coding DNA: TGTGCCAGCAGTTACCGGGACACATCCTACGAGCAGTACTTC. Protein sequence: CASSYRDTSYEQYF.

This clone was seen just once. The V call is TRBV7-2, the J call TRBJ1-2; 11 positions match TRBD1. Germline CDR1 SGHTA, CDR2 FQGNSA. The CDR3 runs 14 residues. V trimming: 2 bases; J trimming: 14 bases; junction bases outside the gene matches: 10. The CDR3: CASSLSGTGGDYTF. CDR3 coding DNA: TGTGCCAGCAGCTTATCCGGGACAGGGGGGGATTATACCTTC.

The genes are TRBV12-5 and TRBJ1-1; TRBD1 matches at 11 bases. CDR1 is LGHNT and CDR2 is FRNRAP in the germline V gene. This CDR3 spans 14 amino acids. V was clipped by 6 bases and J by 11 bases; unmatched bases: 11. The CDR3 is CASGPGTGGVKAFF. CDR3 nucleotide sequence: TGTGCTAGTGGCCCCGGGACAGGGGGGGTGAAGGCTTTCTTT.

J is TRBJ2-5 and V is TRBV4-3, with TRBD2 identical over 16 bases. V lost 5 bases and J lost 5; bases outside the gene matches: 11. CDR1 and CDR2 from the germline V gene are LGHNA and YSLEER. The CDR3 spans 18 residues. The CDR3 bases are TGCGCCAGCAGCGCGGGACTAGCGGGAGGGCTTAGGAGGGAGACCCAGTACTTC. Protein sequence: CASSAGLAGGLRRETQYF.

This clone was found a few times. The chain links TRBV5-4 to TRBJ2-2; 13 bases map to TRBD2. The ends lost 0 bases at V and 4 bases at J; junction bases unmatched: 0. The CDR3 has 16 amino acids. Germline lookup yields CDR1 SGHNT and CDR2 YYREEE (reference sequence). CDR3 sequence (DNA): TGTGCCAGCAGCTTGGGGACTAGCGGGAGCACCGGGGAGCTGTTTTTT. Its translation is CASSLGTSGSTGELFF.

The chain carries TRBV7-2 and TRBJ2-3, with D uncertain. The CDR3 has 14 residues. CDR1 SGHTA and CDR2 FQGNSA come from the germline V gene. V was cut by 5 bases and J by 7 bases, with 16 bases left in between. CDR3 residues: CASSPSLQSNTQYF. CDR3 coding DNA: TGTGCCAGCAGCCCGAGTTTACAGTCTAATACGCAGTATTTT.

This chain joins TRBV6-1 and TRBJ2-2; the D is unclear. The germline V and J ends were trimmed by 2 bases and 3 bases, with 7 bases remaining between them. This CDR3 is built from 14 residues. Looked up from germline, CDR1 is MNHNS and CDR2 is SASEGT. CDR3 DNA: TGTGCCAGCAGTGAACAATGGGACACCGGGGAGCTGTTTTTT. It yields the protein CASSEQWDTGELFF.

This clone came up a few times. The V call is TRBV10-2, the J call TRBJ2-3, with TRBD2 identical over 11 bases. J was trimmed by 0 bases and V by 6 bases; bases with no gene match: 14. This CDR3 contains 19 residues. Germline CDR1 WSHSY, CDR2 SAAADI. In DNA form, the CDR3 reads TGCGCCAGCAGCGATCCGGGACTAGCGGATTATTTTAGCACAGATACGCAGTATTTT. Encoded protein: CASSDPGLADYFSTDTQYF.

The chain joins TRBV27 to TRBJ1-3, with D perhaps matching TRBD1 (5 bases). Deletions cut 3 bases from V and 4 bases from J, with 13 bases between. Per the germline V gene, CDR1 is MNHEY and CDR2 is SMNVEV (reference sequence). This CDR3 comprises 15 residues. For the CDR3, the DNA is TGTGCCAGCAGTTTTCGAGGGACCCCAGGAAACACCATATATTTT. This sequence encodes CASSFRGTPGNTIYF.

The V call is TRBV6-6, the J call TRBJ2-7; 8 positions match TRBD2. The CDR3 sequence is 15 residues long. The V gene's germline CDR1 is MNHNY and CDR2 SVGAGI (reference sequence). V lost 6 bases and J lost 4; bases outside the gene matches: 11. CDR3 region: CASRVQAGEVYEQYF. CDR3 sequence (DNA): TGTGCCAGCAGGGTCCAAGCGGGAGAGGTGTACGAGCAGTACTTC.

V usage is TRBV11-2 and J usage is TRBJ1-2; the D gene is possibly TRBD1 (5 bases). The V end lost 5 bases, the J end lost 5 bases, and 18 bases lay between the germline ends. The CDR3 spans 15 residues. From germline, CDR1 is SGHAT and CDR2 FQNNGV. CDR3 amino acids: CASSPTGGGRYGYTF. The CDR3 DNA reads TGTGCCAGCAGCCCCACGGGGGGAGGACGATATGGCTACACCTTC.

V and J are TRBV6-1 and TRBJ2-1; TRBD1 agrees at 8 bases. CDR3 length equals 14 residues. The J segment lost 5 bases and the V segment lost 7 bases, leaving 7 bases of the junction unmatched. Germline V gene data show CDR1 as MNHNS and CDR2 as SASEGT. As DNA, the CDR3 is TGTGCCAGCAAGGTGGACAGGGACCACAATGAGCAGTTCTTC. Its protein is CASKVDRDHNEQFF.

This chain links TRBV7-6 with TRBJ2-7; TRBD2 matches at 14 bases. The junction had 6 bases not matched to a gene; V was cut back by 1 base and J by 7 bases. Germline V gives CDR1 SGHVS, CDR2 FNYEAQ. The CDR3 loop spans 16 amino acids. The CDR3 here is CASSLGLAGGPREQYF. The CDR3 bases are TGTGCCAGCAGCTTAGGACTAGCGGGAGGGCCTCGGGAGCAGTACTTC.